The rows below give T cell receptor beta chains drawn from one sample of a study of cytomegalovirus exposure and HLA in healthy donors. Measured with immunoSEQ multiplex PCR; TCRdb has only the in-frame clones, and not every one. This sample yields 150,000 to 200,000 clones, of which 75% to 90% are seen a single time; about 2.2% belongs to the top ten. Sequencing was performed on PBMCs. The receptor set was obtained from a woman younger than 30 in good health and CMV-seronegative. Each CDR3 is given with its conserved first and last residue.

j_call v_call cdr3_aa
TRBJ1-2 TRBV27 CASSFGGAPNYGYTF
TRBJ2-2 TRBV10-3 CAIQEGAANTGELFF
TRBJ1-6 TRBV25-1 CASRGVGGNSPLHF
TRBJ1-1 TRBV5-1 CASSLGAPGEAFF
TRBJ2-1 TRBV6-5 CASSTRDRGNNEQFF
TRBJ2-1 TRBV19 CASSMASGGARDEQFF
TRBJ1-5 TRBV5-6 CASSTGTVNQPQHF
TRBJ1-2 TRBV7-8 CASSLALDSYGYTF
TRBJ1-4 TRBV30 CAWSGQGGEKLFF
TRBJ2-7 TRBV18 CASSPQGQQGNEQYF
TRBJ1-1 TRBV28 CASSSTTENPEAFF
TRBJ1-1 TRBV4-3 CASSQDRAGVYTEAFF
TRBJ1-1 TRBV5-4 CASSLGQHSPSNTEAFF
TRBJ1-2 TRBV7-2 CASSRKVSDGYGYTF
TRBJ1-5 TRBV5-1 CASSLEGQGNQPQHF
TRBJ2-7 TRBV7-2 CASSSGLAGSYEQYF
TRBJ1-2 TRBV9 CASSVASRRANYGYTF
TRBJ1-1 TRBV6-6 CASSPLSEYTEAFF
TRBJ1-4 TRBV28 CASRSRQGRKELFF
TRBJ2-7 TRBV15 CATSSRDSNSYEQYF
TRBJ2-4 TRBV4-3 CASSPRIAKNIQYF
TRBJ2-1 TRBV18 CASSPRDRRSSWGDNEQFF
TRBJ1-2 TRBV5-8 CASSILQGSYGYTF
TRBJ2-1 TRBV6-1 CASSEEGYGSLSYNEQFF
TRBJ1-4 TRBV2 CASSPGSTNEKLFF
TRBJ1-2 TRBV27 CASSLSRDYGYTF
TRBJ1-4 TRBV9 CASSGSGQGREKLFF
TRBJ1-1 TRBV14 CASSFLVGTEAFF
TRBJ2-2 TRBV6-1 CASRNGAQNTGELFF
TRBJ2-1 TRBV19 CASSKGVDGRNEQFF
TRBJ2-3 TRBV2 CASKTGGLTHTQYF
TRBJ1-2 TRBV6-5 CASSYSSGGDYGYTF
TRBJ1-1 TRBV5-1 CASSLGLLNTEAFF
TRBJ2-6 TRBV5-1 CASSSGPSQFSGANVLTF
TRBJ1-5 TRBV6-1 CASSEGRQGGNQPQHF
TRBJ2-7 TRBV6-1 CASSFGLSYEQYF
TRBJ2-3 TRBV9 CASSVTGGGTDTQYF
TRBJ1-4 TRBV5-1 CASSSSPGQNEKLFF
TRBJ2-5 TRBV5-1 CASSLLDGEETQYF
TRBJ1-1 TRBV4-3 CASSQDRSYTEAFF
TRBJ1-5 TRBV4-1 CASSQHRTSNQPQHF
TRBJ2-2 TRBV7-6 CASSPSGTRNTGELFF
TRBJ2-1 TRBV15 CATSARTGSNEQFF
TRBJ2-7 TRBV9 CASSFGTGGGEQYF
TRBJ2-3 TRBV9 CASRAGLAGGTQYF
TRBJ1-2 TRBV30 CAWSLRGFYGYTF
TRBJ2-1 TRBV13 CASSLGTSGKYNEQFF
TRBJ2-7 TRBV5-1 CASSSSGANYEQYF
TRBJ2-1 TRBV11-3 CASSPGTGAYNEQFF
TRBJ2-1 TRBV2 CASSEAGLANEQFF
TRBJ2-7 TRBV4-1 CASSQGASGTYEQYF
TRBJ1-5 TRBV6-1 CASSEYRDGGNQPQHF
TRBJ2-7 TRBV19 CASSPREFPRYEQYF